This TCR beta chain derives from a study of T cell changes during pregnancy in multiple sclerosis. Measured with immunoSEQ multiplex PCR; TCRdb has only the in-frame clones, and not every one. The sample comprises tens of thousands of clones, roughly nine tenths of which are singletons, and around 2.9% rests with the top ten. Germline V lookup: CDR1 LGHNT, CDR2 FRNRAP. CDR3 length equals 15 residues. V shed 5 bases and J shed 3 bases, with 16 bases lying between them. The rearrangement joins TRBV12-5 to TRBJ2-5, with D perhaps TRBD1 (6 bases). The specimen comprised CD8+ T cells from peripheral blood mononuclear cells, sampled before pregnancy. This clonotype was obtained from a female donor with multiple sclerosis, enrolled in a pregnancy study. CDR3 sequence reads: CASGLMGAGEETQYF. In DNA form, the CDR3 reads TGTGCTAGTGGTCTTATGGGGGCTGGGGAAGAGACCCAGTACTTC.